Below, one T cell receptor beta chain is given with its context. The entry originates in a study of T cells after somatic rescue of genetic block. This table comes from immunoSEQ multiplex PCR, and its TCRdb copy is limited to in-frame clones, with some not included. Of tens of thousands of clones in the sample, under 95% are singletons; the top ten hold around 3%. In germline, CDR1 is MNHEY, CDR2 SMNVEV (reference sequence). The V and J ends lost 6 bases and 10 bases respectively, with 13 bases between them. This CDR3 is built from 13 residues. This chain links TRBV27 with TRBJ1-6; the D gene is possibly TRBD1 (5 bases). The sequenced sample consisted of peripheral blood mononuclear cells (PBMCs). This TCR came from a man aged 35-49 years. The CDR3 loop reads CASRRDGSSPLHF. In DNA, the CDR3 is TGTGCCAGCAGACGGGACGGATCCTCACCCCTCCACTTT.